This TCR beta chain was profiled in a study of response to subunit inactivated influenza vaccine. Each CDR3 protein gets one entry after TCRdb re-called the RT-PCR reads with MiXCR. The data contain about 570,000 distinct CDR3 sequences, approximately 10% of them singletons. The CDR3 has 14 residues. The V segment lost 4 bases and the J segment 3 bases; nucleotides outside the gene matches: 4. The V gene's germline CDR1 is SGHNT and CDR2 YYREEE (reference sequence). Another study also made use of these data, one on T cells expressing NK-cell markers. That publication notes: 5'RACE template switching with UMIs generated TCR beta cDNA. Sorted CD3+CD56+NKG2C+, CD3+CD56+NKG2C- and CD3+CD56-NKG2C+ T-cell subsets were beta-chain profiled. Sequencing covered eight donors, seven HCMV-seropositive and one seronegative. As a fraction of CD8+ T cells, dominant NKG2C+ clonotypes reached roughly 1.0-7.5% in six donors. For a handful of donors, these clonotypes were likewise the leading ones in the CD3+CD56-NKG2C+ fraction.

The chain employs TRBV5-4 and TRBJ2-5; TRBD1 matches at 9 bases. This TCR derives from a man aged 50-59 years who received an inactivated influenza vaccine. The sequencing here drew on PBMCs from blood, taken on the day of vaccination. As DNA, the CDR3 is TGTGCCAGCAGCCGCCGGGACAGGGAAGAGACCCAGTACTTC. This sequence encodes CASSRRDREETQYF.